This T cell receptor (beta chain) was profiled in a study of blood T cell repertoires in COVID-19. Overall study: Researchers got acute and convalescent COVID-19 samples from the United States, Italy and Spain. PBMCs, B-cell-depleted T cells, or T cells provided the cDNA or gDNA that made up the material.

Looked up from germline, CDR1 is SEHNR and CDR2 is FQNEAQ (reference sequence). The V end lost 1 base, the J end lost 8 bases, and 11 bases lay between the germline ends. The CDR3 extends over 13 amino acids. This clone was seen more than once but under ten times. Sequenced by immunoSEQ multiplex PCR; TCRdb stores in-frame clones only, minus some. The repertoire has over 100,000 clones, about nine tenths of them found once; the top ten carry around 4.6%. V is TRBV7-9 and J is TRBJ1-1; D gene ambiguous. This receptor was obtained from a man aged 40-55 years with acute or convalescent COVID-19. The source material was peripheral blood. The CDR3 spells CASSLGGHLEAFF. The CDR3, as DNA: TGTGCCAGCAGCTTAGGCGGTCACCTCGAAGCTTTCTTT.